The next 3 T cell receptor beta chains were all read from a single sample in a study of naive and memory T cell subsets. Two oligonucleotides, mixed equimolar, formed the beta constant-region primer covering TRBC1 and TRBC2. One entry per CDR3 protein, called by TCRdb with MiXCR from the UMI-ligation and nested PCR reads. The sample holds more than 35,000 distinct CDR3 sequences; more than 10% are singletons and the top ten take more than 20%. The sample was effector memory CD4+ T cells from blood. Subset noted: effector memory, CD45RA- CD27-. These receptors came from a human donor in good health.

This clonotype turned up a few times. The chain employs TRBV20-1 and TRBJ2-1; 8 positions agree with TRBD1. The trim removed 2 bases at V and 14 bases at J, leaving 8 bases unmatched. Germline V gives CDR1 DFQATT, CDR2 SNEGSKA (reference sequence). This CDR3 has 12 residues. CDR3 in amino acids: CSARTRQGSEFF. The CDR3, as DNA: TGCAGTGCTAGAACACGACAGGGGTCTGAGTTCTTC.

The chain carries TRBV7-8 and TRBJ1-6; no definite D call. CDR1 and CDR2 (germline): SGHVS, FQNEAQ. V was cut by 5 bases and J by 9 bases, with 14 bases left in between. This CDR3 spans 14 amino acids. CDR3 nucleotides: TGTGCCAGCAGCCGCCGGGTGGGAGGTTCACCCCTCCACTTT. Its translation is CASSRRVGGSPLHF.

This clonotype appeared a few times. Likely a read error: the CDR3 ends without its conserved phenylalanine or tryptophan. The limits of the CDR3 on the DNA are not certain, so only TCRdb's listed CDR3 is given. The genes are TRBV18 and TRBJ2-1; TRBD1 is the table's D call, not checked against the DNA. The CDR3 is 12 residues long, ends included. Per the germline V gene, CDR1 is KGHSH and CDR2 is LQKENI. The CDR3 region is CASSPDDDRAHV.